A selection of T cell receptor beta chains follows, all from one sample in a study of T cells expressing NK-cell markers. TCRdb re-called the 5' RACE reads and catalogs CDR3 proteins one per entry, DNA excluded. Seen in this sample are some 460,000 distinct CDR3 sequences; the ten most common clones hold over 1.3%. The source material was blood T cells: a sorted CD56 or NKG2C T cell subset, CD4+ or CD8+ T cells, or bulk PBMC T cells (not recorded which). The receptor source for this set is a woman aged 50 to 65 in good health. CDR3s include the opening cysteine and the closing phenylalanine or tryptophan.

TRBV10-3,TRBJ2-7,CAIMMSSYEQYF
TRBV2,TRBJ2-3,CASSEASTDTQYF
TRBV12-5,TRBJ2-3,CASGLAGTSGFTQYF
TRBV6-5,TRBJ1-1,CASSSRQTEAFF
TRBV6-6,TRBJ2-3,CASSPGGASTDTQYF
TRBV27,TRBJ2-3,CASSPYPTRPDTQYF
TRBV12-3/TRBV12-4,TRBJ2-7,CASSFAGPPSEQYF
TRBV5-1,TRBJ2-2,CASSLGGGALNTGELFF
TRBV4-1,TRBJ1-2,CASSREKGINYGYTF
TRBV4-1,TRBJ2-1,CASSQGLLGGVYNEQFF
TRBV2,TRBJ2-3,CASSGRRGNTDTQYF
TRBV24-1,TRBJ2-5,CATSDTGLQETQYF
TRBV30,TRBJ1-3,CAWSMWTGTNTIYF
TRBV28,TRBJ2-4,CASSPWTDRLKNIQYF
TRBV12-3/TRBV12-4,TRBJ2-2,CASSQGAGVHHGELFF
TRBV24-1,TRBJ2-3,CATSDFFGTDTQYF
TRBV5-1,TRBJ1-1,CASRASAGPEAFF
TRBV5-1,TRBJ2-3,CASSWDTGDPGDTQYF
TRBV5-1,TRBJ2-3,CASSVTSGDIDTQYF
TRBV5-4,TRBJ2-1,CASSSGGLANYNEQFF
TRBV12-3/TRBV12-4,TRBJ2-3,CASSLRLAGGATQYF
TRBV5-1,TRBJ2-3,CASSLWGDFGTDTQYF
TRBV5-1,TRBJ2-5,CASSAGDRLKETQYF
TRBV10-1,TRBJ2-7,CASSYGTGALSEQYF
TRBV6-1,TRBJ2-3,CASSERSGVSTDTQYF
TRBV15,TRBJ2-3,CATSRDQLASDTQYF
TRBV20-1,TRBJ2-3,CSASDNTDTQYF
TRBV11-2,TRBJ2-1,CASSFRGAAGEQFF
TRBV12-3/TRBV12-4,TRBJ2-7,CASSLRDSFYEQYF
TRBV12-3/TRBV12-4,TRBJ2-6,CASSGANVLTF
TRBV6-1,TRBJ1-2,CASSLSRGAITYGYTF
TRBV12-5,TRBJ2-7,CASGLEVGQGAPYEQYF
TRBV5-1,TRBJ2-3,CASSVIGSGISTDTQYF
TRBV29-1,TRBJ1-2,CSVFGGGGDGYTF
TRBV5-1,TRBJ2-2,CASSHLPGTSGIFGELFF
TRBV2,TRBJ2-3,CASSGSMASTDTQYF
TRBV4-1,TRBJ2-3,CASSHLYRGRSTDTQYF
TRBV30,TRBJ2-5,CAYTGTGGQETQYF
TRBV29-1,TRBJ1-2,CSATLQGKDGYTF
TRBV7-8,TRBJ2-5,CASSLVQGIGETQYF
TRBV5-6,TRBJ1-1,CASSLTKTFVFERTFF
TRBV12-3/TRBV12-4,TRBJ1-2,CASSPSGQGSGYTF